The 25 T cell receptor beta chains presented below share a single source sample, sequenced in a study of CXCR3-negative and CXCR3-positive naive CD8 T cells. The TRB libraries of cDNA were built by UMI-labeled 5' RACE. TCRdb re-called the 5' RACE reads; one entry per CDR3 protein, DNA not given. In total, the table holds about 56,000 distinct CDR3 sequences. Sequenced material: memory CD8+ T cells from blood. The receptors here all came from a human donor in good health. Some clones in this sample may be carry-over from other donors' samples.

CDR3: CAISERDVGANVLTF. V is TRBV10-3 and J is TRBJ2-6. This CDR3 is built from 15 residues. Looked up from germline, CDR1 is ENHRY and CDR2 is SYGVKD.

This rearrangement joins TRBV7-9 to TRBJ1-1; TCRdb gives TRBD1 as the D gene, but with no DNA this cannot be confirmed. The germline CDR1 and CDR2 sequences are SEHNR and FQNEAQ (reference sequence). This CDR3 spans 15 amino acids. The CDR3 spells CASSLEVGGGTEAFF.

The rearrangement links TRBV21-1 to TRBJ1-5; TCRdb's D call, TRBD1, is unchecked because there is no DNA. TRBV21-1 is an annotated pseudogene. The CDR3 runs 15 residues. The CDR3 region is CASIRTGLEDQPQHF.

The chain carries TRBV7-9 and TRBJ2-7; lacking DNA, the TRBD1 call made by TCRdb goes unchecked. Germline V gene sequence: CDR1 SEHNR, CDR2 FQNEAQ (reference sequence). The CDR3 consists of 14 residues. CDR3 loop: CASSFAEGAYEQYF.

The CDR3 sequence: CASASVGVSNQPQHF. This sequence joins TRBV12-3 or TRBV12-4 and TRBJ1-5; the TCRdb D gene call, TRBD1, has no DNA to confirm it. The CDR3 covers 15 residues.

The CDR3 loop is CASSLPDTYSNQPQHF. J is TRBJ1-5 and V is TRBV23-1; with no DNA, the TCRdb D assignment of TRBD1 cannot be verified. TRBV23-1 is marked as an open reading frame, function uncertain. The CDR3 covers 16 residues.

The V call is TRBV5-4, the J call TRBJ1-1; with no DNA, the TCRdb D assignment of TRBD1 cannot be verified. This CDR3 has 14 residues. The germline V gene has CDR1 SGHNT and CDR2 YYREEE (reference sequence). The CDR3 is CASSLDREPSSAFF.

The chain employs TRBV12-3 or TRBV12-4 and TRBJ2-1; no DNA is available, so the TRBD2 call from TCRdb remains unchecked. This CDR3 is built from 15 residues. The CDR3 region is CASSGLAGGVDEQFF.

The CDR3 sequence: CASLGDSYEQYF. The V call is TRBV6-6, the J call TRBJ2-7. This CDR3 is 12 amino acids long. Germline lookup yields CDR1 MNHNY and CDR2 SVGAGI (reference sequence).

J is TRBJ1-1 and V is TRBV20-1; TCRdb picks TRBD1, but there is no DNA to check that call. The CDR3 contains 13 residues. The germline gives CDR1 DFQATT, CDR2 SNEGSKA (reference sequence). CDR3 loop: CSAKPRGYTEAFF.

The chain recombines TRBV27 with TRBJ2-3; TCRdb calls TRBD1, which cannot be checked without DNA. There are 15 residues in the CDR3. Germline values: CDR1 MNHEY, CDR2 SMNVEV (reference sequence). The CDR3 here is CASSLTGGFTDTQYF.

The V gene is TRBV5-1, the J gene TRBJ2-1; the D call from TCRdb, TRBD2, cannot be confirmed without DNA. This CDR3 region has 17 residues. Germline CDR1 SGHRS, CDR2 YFSETQ. CDR3 protein: CASSLDPSSSGYNEQFF.

V and J are TRBV29-1 and TRBJ2-3; TCRdb's assignment of TRBD1 cannot be checked, as there is no DNA. CDR1 SQVTM and CDR2 ANQGSEA come from the germline V gene. The CDR3 contains 15 residues. This CDR3 reads CSVDPGQVYTDTQYF.

The gene calls are TRBV2 and TRBJ2-3; TCRdb outputs TRBD2, but without DNA this stays unchecked. The germline gives CDR1 SNHLY, CDR2 FYNNEI. The CDR3 spans 16 residues. The chain's CDR3 is CASSAASGALTDTQYF.

The CDR3: CASSHRTGSNTEAFF. The rearrangement links TRBV5-1 to TRBJ1-1; TCRdb proposes TRBD1, but this gene call is untestable without DNA. Looked up from germline, CDR1 is SGHRS and CDR2 is YFSETQ. CDR3 length: 15 amino acids.

According to its frequency, this clonotype is medium-sized. The chain couples TRBV6-1 to TRBJ2-3; TCRdb lists TRBD2, though no DNA is available to test this call. Germline assignment: CDR1 MNHNS and CDR2 SASEGT. This CDR3 has 14 residues. CDR3 residues: CASSEGSGSGVQYF.

This chain connects TRBV12-3 or TRBV12-4 to TRBJ1-1; the D gene TCRdb calls, TRBD1, cannot be checked with no DNA. The CDR3 covers 15 residues. CDR3 protein: CASSLRTGANTEAFF.

This chain joins TRBV6-5 and TRBJ2-6; TCRdb proposes TRBD2, but this gene call is untestable without DNA. Germline assignment: CDR1 MNHEY and CDR2 SVGAGI. This CDR3 has 16 residues. The CDR3 reads CASSWASGSGANVLTF.

The chain couples TRBV4-1 to TRBJ2-7; the TCRdb call, TRBD1, lacks DNA for checking. The CDR3 has 16 amino acids. From germline, CDR1 is MGHRA and CDR2 YSYEKL. The CDR3 reads CASSQNYGDSTYEQYF.

The chain employs TRBV6-5 and TRBJ2-3; TCRdb gives TRBD1 as the D gene, but with no DNA this cannot be confirmed. Germline loops: CDR1 MNHEY, CDR2 SVGAGI. There are 15 residues in the CDR3. The CDR3 loop reads CASSYSSTGGGKQYF.

The V call is TRBV2, the J call TRBJ2-7; the TCRdb D gene call, TRBD2, has no DNA to confirm it. Germline assignment: CDR1 SNHLY and CDR2 FYNNEI. The CDR3 contains 15 residues. CDR3: CASIHGTSGPNEQFF.

The V gene is TRBV7-9, the J gene TRBJ2-7; TCRdb proposes TRBD2, but this gene call is untestable without DNA. The CDR3 runs 14 residues. CDR1 and CDR2 (germline): SEHNR, FQNEAQ (reference sequence). The CDR3 is CASSFEAGNYEQYF.

V gene TRBV6-4 combines with J gene TRBJ2-2; as DNA is missing, the TRBD1 call by TCRdb cannot be tested. The CDR3 has 14 residues. Looked up from germline, CDR1 is MRHNA and CDR2 is SNTAGT. The CDR3 here is CASSRATDTGELFF.

The J gene is TRBJ1-1, the V gene TRBV2; there is no DNA to check the TCRdb D call of TRBD1. This CDR3 spans 18 amino acids. Germline CDR1 reads SNHLY; CDR2 reads FYNNEI. This chain's CDR3 is CASRSPGGSRGPNTEAFF.

The chain links TRBV9 to TRBJ2-7; TCRdb outputs TRBD1, but without DNA this stays unchecked. This CDR3 is built from 14 residues. Germline CDR1 reads SGDLS; CDR2 reads YYNGEE. Here the CDR3 reads CACSVGQGTYEQYF. The complete variable domain, with remaining parts taken from reference TRBV9 and TRBJ2-7, reads DSGVTQTPKHLITATGQRVTLRCSPRSGDLSVYWYQQSLDQGLQFLIQYYNGEERAKGNILERFSAQQFPDLHSELNLSSLELGDSALYFCACSVGQGTYEQYFGPGTRLTVT.